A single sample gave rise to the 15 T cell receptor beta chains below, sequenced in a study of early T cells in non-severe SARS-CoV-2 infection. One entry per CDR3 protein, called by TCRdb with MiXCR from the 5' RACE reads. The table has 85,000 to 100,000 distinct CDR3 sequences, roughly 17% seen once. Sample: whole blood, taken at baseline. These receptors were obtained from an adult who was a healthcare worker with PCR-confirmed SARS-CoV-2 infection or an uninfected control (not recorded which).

CDR3 DNA sequence: TGTGCCAGCAGTTACTCGGTTATCCTAGCGGTTGGGAACACCGGGGAGCTGTTTTTT. It encodes CASSYSVILAVGNTGELFF. The V and J genes are TRBV6-5 and TRBJ2-2; TRBD2 matches at 7 bases. V lost 0 bases and J lost 1; bases outside the gene matches: 11. The CDR3 has 19 residues. CDR1 is MNHEY and CDR2 is SVGAGI in the germline V gene.

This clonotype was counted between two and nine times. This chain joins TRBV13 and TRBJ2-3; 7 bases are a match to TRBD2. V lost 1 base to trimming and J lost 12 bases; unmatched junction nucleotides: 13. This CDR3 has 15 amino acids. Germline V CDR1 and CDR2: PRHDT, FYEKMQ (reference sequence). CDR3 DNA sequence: TGTGCCAGCAGCTTAGCGAATAGCGGGCCCCGAGGACAGTATTTT. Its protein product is CASSLANSGPRGQYF. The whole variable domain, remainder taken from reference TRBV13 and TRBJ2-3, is AAGVIQSPRHLIKEKRETATLKCYPIPRHDTVYWYQQGPGQDPQFLISFYEKMQSDKGSIPDRFSAQQFSDYHSELNMSSLELGDSALYFCASSLANSGPRGQYFGPGTRLTVL.

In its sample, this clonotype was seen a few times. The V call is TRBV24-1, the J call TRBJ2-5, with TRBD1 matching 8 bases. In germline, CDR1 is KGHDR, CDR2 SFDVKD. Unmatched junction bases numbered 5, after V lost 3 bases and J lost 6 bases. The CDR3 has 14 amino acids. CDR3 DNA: TGTGCCACCAGTGATGGACAGGGCAGAAAGACCCAGTACTTC. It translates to CATSDGQGRKTQYF.

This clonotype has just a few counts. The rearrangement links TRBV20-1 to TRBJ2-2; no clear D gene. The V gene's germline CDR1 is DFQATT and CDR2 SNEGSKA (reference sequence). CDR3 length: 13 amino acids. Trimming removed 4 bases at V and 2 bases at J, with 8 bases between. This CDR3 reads CSATRANTGELFF. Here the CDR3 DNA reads TGCAGTGCTACCCGGGCCAACACCGGGGAGCTGTTTTTT.

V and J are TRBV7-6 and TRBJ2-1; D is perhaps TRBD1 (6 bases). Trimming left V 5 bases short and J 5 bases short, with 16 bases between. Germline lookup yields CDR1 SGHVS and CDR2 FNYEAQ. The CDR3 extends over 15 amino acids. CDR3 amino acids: CASSPETGKNNEQFF. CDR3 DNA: TGTGCCAGCAGCCCCGAGACAGGCAAGAACAATGAGCAGTTCTTC.

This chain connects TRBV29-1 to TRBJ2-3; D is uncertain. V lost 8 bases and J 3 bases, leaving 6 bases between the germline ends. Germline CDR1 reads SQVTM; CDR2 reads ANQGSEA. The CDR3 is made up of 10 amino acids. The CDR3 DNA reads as TGCAGCTCTGGGACAGATACGCAGTATTTT. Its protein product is CSSGTDTQYF.

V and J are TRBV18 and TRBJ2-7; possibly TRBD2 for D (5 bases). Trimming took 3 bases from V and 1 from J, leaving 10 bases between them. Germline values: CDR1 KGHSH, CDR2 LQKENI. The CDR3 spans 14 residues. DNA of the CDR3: TGTGCCAGCTCACCGAGGACTGCTTCCTACGAGCAGTACTTC. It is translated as CASSPRTASYEQYF.

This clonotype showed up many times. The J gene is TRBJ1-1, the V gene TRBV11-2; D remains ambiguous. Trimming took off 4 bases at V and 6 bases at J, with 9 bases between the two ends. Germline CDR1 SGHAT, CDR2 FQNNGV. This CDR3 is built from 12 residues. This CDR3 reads CASSSINPEAFF. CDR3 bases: TGTGCCAGCAGCTCAATCAACCCTGAAGCTTTCTTT.

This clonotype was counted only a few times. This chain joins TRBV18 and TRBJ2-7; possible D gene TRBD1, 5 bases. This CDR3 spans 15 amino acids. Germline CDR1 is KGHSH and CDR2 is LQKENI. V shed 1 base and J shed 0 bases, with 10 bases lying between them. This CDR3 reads CASSPLSGASYEQYF. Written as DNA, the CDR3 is TGTGCCAGCTCACCACTGAGTGGGGCCTCCTACGAGCAGTACTTC.

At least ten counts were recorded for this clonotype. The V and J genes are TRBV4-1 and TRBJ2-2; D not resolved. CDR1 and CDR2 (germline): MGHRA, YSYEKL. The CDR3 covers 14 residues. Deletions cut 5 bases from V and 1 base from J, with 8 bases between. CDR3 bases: TGCGCCAGCAGCGTGGAAAAGAACACCGGGGAGCTGTTTTTT. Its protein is CASSVEKNTGELFF.

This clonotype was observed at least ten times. This CDR3 reads CASSPMEDTQYF. CDR3 nucleotide sequence: TGTGCCAGCTCCCCTATGGAGGATACGCAGTATTTT. The chain has TRBV18 and TRBJ2-3, with D unresolved. Trimming stripped 6 bases from V and 6 bases from J, with 10 bases between. The CDR3 is 12 amino acids. The germline V gene has CDR1 KGHSH and CDR2 LQKENI.

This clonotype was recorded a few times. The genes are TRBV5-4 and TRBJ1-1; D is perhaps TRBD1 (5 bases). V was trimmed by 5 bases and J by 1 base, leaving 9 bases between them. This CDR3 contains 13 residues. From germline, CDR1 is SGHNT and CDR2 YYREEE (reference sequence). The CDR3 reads CASRRTPNTEAFF. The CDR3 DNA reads TGTGCCAGCAGGCGGACACCGAACACTGAAGCTTTCTTT.

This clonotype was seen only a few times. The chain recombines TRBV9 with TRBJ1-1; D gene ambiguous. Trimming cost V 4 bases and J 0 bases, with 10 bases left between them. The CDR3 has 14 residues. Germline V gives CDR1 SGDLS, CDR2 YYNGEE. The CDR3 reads CASSSTGLNTEAFF. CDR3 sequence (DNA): TGTGCCAGCAGCTCCACCGGTCTGAACACTGAAGCTTTCTTT. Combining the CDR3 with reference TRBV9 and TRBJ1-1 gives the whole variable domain DSGVTQTPKHLITATGQRVTLRCSPRSGDLSVYWYQQSLDQGLQFLIQYYNGEERAKGNILERFSAQQFPDLHSELNLSSLELGDSALYFCASSSTGLNTEAFFGQGTRLTVV.

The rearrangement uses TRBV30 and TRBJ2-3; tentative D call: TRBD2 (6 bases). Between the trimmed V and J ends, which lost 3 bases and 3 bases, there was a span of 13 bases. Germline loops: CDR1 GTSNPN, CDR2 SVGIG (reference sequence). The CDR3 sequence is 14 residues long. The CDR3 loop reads CAWSLTGVTDTQYF. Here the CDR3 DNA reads TGTGCCTGGAGCCTGACGGGAGTGACAGATACGCAGTATTTT.

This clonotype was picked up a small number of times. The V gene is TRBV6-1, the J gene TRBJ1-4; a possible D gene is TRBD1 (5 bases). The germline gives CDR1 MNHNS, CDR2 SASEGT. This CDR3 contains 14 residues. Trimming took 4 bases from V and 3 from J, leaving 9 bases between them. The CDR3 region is CASSVRDSNEKLFF. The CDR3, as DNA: TGTGCCAGCAGTGTCCGGGACTCTAATGAAAAACTGTTTTTT.